These T cell receptor beta chains were read from a single sample in a study of tumor-infiltrating lymphocytes in glioblastoma multiforme. TCRdb re-derived calls from the multiplex PCR reads in MiXCR, one entry per CDR3 protein. The sample contains around 13,000 distinct CDR3 sequences, about 66% of which appear only once. The sample comprised brain tumor tissue. These receptor sequences come from a male donor with glioblastoma. Both conserved end residues are part of each CDR3. D genes are given only for firm matches. Clone size, where shown, is once, few, many, or a class for clones that have expanded.

TRBJ1-1 TRBV5-4 14 NA NA TGTGCCAGCAGCATAGACAGCATGTACACTGAAGCTTTCTTT CASSIDSMYTEAFF
TRBJ2-7 TRBV11-1 12 NA NA TGTGCCAGCAGCTTAGGGGCATACGAGGAGTACTTC CASSLGAYEEYF
TRBJ1-6 TRBV7-9 15 many NA TGTGCCAGCAGCTTATACAGGGCCCGGGGGGCACCCCTCCACTTT CASSLYRARGAPLHF
TRBJ1-1 TRBV6-5 14 NA NA TGCGCCATTAGGGGGTCGGGTAAAAACACTGAAGCTTTCTTT CAIRGSGKNTEAFF
TRBJ1-1 TRBV6-5 15 once TRBD1 TGTGCCAGCAGTTACCCCGGGACAGGGGACACTGAAGCTTTCTTT CASSYPGTGDTEAFF
TRBJ2-6 TRBV5-1 16 NA NA TGCGCAAGCAGCTTGAGTACGGTAGCTGGGGTCAACGTCCTGACTTTC CASSLSTVAGVNVLTF
TRBJ2-3 TRBV28 16 many TRBD2 TGTGCCAGCAGTTTATATGGCGGGAGTGGAACAGATACGCAGTATTTT CASSLYGGSGTDTQYF
TRBJ2-1 TRBV10-1 16 NA NA TGCGCCAGCAGTGAGTCTGGCACTATCGGGAGCAATGGGCAGCTCTTC CASSESGTIGSNGQLF
TRBJ2-3 TRBV6-5 14 NA NA TGTGCCAGCAATCGGGATAATAACACAGATACGCAGTATTTT CASNRDNNTDTQYF
TRBJ1-1 TRBV3-1 14 few NA TGTGCCAGCAGCCAAGCAACAGCGACCACTGAAGCTTTCTTT CASSQATATTEAFF
TRBJ2-2 TRBV19 18 few TRBD2 TGTGCCAGTAGGACATCGCTGGCTAGCGGGACTTTGATCGGGGAGCTGTTTTTT CASRTSLASGTLIGELFF
TRBJ1-5 TRBV10-3 12 NA NA TGTGCCATCAGTGCGACGAATCGACCCCAGCATTTT CAISATNRPQHF
TRBJ2-5 TRBV6-1 15 NA NA TGTGCCAGCAGTGCCCTAAAGGCGATCCAAGAGACCCAGTACTTC CASSALKAIQETQYF
TRBJ2-1 TRBV11-2 15 NA NA TGTGCCAGCAGCCCTAGCGAGCGGGCGTACAATGAGCAGTTCTTC CASSPSERAYNEQFF
TRBJ1-2 TRBV4-2 15 NA TRBD1 TGTGCCAGCAGCCACGACAGGGGGCGCGGCTATGGCTACACCTTC CASSHDRGRGYGYTF
TRBJ1-1 TRBV10-3 14 few NA TGTGCCATCAGTAAGGGAGGGGAGAACACTGAAGCTTTCTTT CAISKGGENTEAFF
TRBJ2-1 TRBV6-2/TRBV6-3 15 few NA TGTGCCAACGGCAGCCCGAGAGTTACCTACAATGAGCAGTTCTTC CANGSPRVTYNEQFF
TRBJ1-3 TRBV19 16 NA TRBD1 TGTGCCAGTAGTACGGGGGACAGTGTCTCTGGAAACACCATATATTTT CASSTGDSVSGNTIYF
TRBJ2-7 TRBV5-4 18 NA TRBD2 TGTGCTAGCAGCTTACCCGGGACTAGCGGATCCTATTGGGGGGGGCAGTACTTC CASSLPGTSGSYWGGQYF
TRBJ2-1 TRBV28 14 many NA TGTGCCAGCACGACCAAAAGCTCCTACAATGAGCAGTTCTTC CASTTKSSYNEQFF
TRBJ2-2 TRBV11-2 20 NA NA TGTGTCAGCACCCCCTCATTCGGCCAAGGGCTAGGGGTAAACACCGGGGAGCTTTTTTTT CVSTPSFGQGLGVNTGELFF
TRBJ1-1 TRBV11-3 13 NA NA TGTGCCGGCAGCATCATGGCGGGCGGTGAAGCTTTCTTT CAGSIMAGGEAFF
TRBJ2-3 TRBV6-5 11 medium-sized NA TGTGCCAGCAGTTCCACAGATACGCAGTATTTT CASSSTDTQYF
TRBJ1-6 TRBV29-1 13 NA TRBD1 TGTAGCGCTGTCAGGGACAGAGAATCACCCCTCCACTTT CSAVRDRESPLHF
TRBJ2-7 TRBV7-9 15 NA TRBD2 TGTGCCAGCAACTTATCAGCGGGAGTTGAATACGAGCAGTACTTC CASNLSAGVEYEQYF
TRBJ2-5 TRBV5-4 14 medium-sized TRBD1 TGTGCCAGCAGTCCGACAGGGGGGATAGAGACCCAGTACTTC CASSPTGGIETQYF
TRBJ2-1 TRBV6-5 15 NA TRBD2 TGTGCCAGCAGTGATAGCGGGAGTAACTACAATGAGCAGTTCTTC CASSDSGSNYNEQFF
TRBJ2-1 TRBV20-1 13 medium-sized TRBD1 TGCAGTGTCCCGGGACAGACATACAATGAGCAGTTCTTC CSVPGQTYNEQFF
TRBJ2-1 TRBV29-1 12 NA NA TGCAGCGTTCGCCCGTATGCCAATGAGCAGTTCTTC CSVRPYANEQFF
TRBJ2-3 TRBV12-5 15 NA NA TGTGCTAGTGGTTTGGGGTCAGGGGTAGCAGGTACGCAGTATTTT CASGLGSGVAGTQYF
TRBJ2-1 TRBV4-2 16 NA TRBD2 TGTGCCAGCAGCCAGGTGGAGGGGACTAGCGGGCAAGAGCAGTTCTTC CASSQVEGTSGQEQFF
TRBJ2-2 TRBV10-2 16 NA TRBD1 TGCGCCAGCAGTGATGGGGACAGGGGGTTCACCGGAGGGCTGTTTTTT CASSDGDRGFTGGLFF
TRBJ2-3 TRBV6-6 16 few NA TGTGTCGGCAGTTTTTTAGCGGGAGAAGGGACAGGTACGCAGTATTTT CVGSFLAGEGTGTQYF
TRBJ2-7 TRBV13 13 few TRBD1 TGTGCCAGCAGCATTGGACAGGATCGCGAGCAGTACTTC CASSIGQDREQYF
TRBJ2-1 TRBV11-3 20 once TRBD2 TGTGCCAGCAGCGGAGGATCTAGCGGGATAAGTTTGGGACACTACAATGAGCAGTTCTTC CASSGGSSGISLGHYNEQFF
TRBJ1-6 TRBV11-2 15 few NA TGTGCCAGCAGCCCGGGGACCTACAGAGGGTCACCCCTCCACTTT CASSPGTYRGSPLHF
TRBJ2-3 TRBV7-9 14 many NA TGTGCCAGCAGCCCCTCTCGTGGGACAGATACGCAGTATTTT CASSPSRGTDTQYF
TRBJ2-1 TRBV11-2 18 NA TRBD1 TGTGCCAGCAGCGGCGACAGGGGGATCAGCGGAATCTACAATGAGCAGTTCTTC CASSGDRGISGIYNEQFF
TRBJ1-2 TRBV10-3 12 once NA TGTGCCATCAGTGAGTCGGCGGGAGGCTACACCTTC CAISESAGGYTF
TRBJ1-6 TRBV20-1 15 NA NA TGCAGTGCTAGAGGGAGGGGTTCCGTGAGTTCACCCCTCCTCTTT CSARGRGSVSSPLLF
TRBJ2-2 TRBV7-9 18 many TRBD2 TGTGCCAGCACCCTCACCAGTGGACTAGCGGATTACACCGGGGAGCTGTTTTTT CASTLTSGLADYTGELFF
TRBJ2-2 TRBV6-5 15 NA NA TGTGCCAGTAATCCGCGAACGGGGGCGGCCGGGGAGCTGTTTTTT CASNPRTGAAGELFF